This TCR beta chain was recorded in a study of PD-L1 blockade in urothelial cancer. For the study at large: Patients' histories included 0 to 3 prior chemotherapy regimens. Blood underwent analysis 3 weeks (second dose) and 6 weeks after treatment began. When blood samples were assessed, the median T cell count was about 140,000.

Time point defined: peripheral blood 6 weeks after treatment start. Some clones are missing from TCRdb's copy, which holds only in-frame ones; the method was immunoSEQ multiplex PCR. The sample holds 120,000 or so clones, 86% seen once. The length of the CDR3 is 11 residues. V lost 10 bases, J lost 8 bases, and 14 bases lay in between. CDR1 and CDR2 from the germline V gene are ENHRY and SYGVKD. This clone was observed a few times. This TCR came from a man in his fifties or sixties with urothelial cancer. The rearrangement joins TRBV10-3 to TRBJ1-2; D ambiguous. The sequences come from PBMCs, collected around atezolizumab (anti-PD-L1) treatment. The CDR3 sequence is CATLDSSGYTF. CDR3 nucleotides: TGTGCCACCCTAGACTCTTCCGGCTACACCTTC.